This T cell receptor (beta chain) was retrieved from a study of blood T cells in healthy people across ages. Per the germline V gene, CDR1 is MNHNS and CDR2 is SASEGT. The V gene end was trimmed by 5 bases and the J gene end by 3 bases; junction bases not matched to a gene: 7. This CDR3 comprises 14 residues. A second PCR of roughly 6 to 12 cycles used a sample-barcoded 5' primer and a J-beta primer mix. A single record per CDR3 protein comes from TCRdb applying MiXCR to the 5' RACE reads. The sample contains fewer than 800,000 distinct CDR3 sequences, 45% to 50% of which appear only once. In this sample, this clonotype turned up once.

The chain carries TRBV6-1 and TRBJ2-7; TRBD1 matches at 7 bases. Sequencing was done on a sample of blood. This TCR was sampled from an older woman in good health. The CDR3 DNA sequence: TGTGCCAGCAGTATCCGACAGGGTGTCTACGAGCAGTACTTC. It codes for CASSIRQGVYEQYF.